The rows below give T cell receptor beta chains drawn from one sample of a study of cytomegalovirus exposure and HLA in healthy donors. Method: immunoSEQ multiplex PCR; TCRdb's copy keeps in-frame clones and lacks some. Of under 200,000 clones listed, around 88% were seen once; the top ten hold 1.5% to 2%. The material sequenced was PBMCs. The receptors were gathered from a man aged 40-49 years in good health and CMV-seropositive. Each CDR3 is given with its conserved first and last residue. A D gene is named only where the DNA matches it firmly. Clone size is shown for a subset of rows, as once, few, many or a class of expanded clone.

CDR3 DNA | CDR3 protein | J gene | clone size | D gene | V gene
TGTGCCAGCAGCTACCAGACCGGGGAGCTGTTTTTT | CASSYQTGELFF | TRBJ2-2 | NA | NA | TRBV7-8
TGTGCCACCAGCAGAGATCGGGGTGTCAAGCTGTTTTTT | CATSRDRGVKLFF | TRBJ2-2 | few | NA | TRBV15
TGTGCCAGCGGTGGTGCGGGCTCCTACAATGAGCAGTTCTTC | CASGGAGSYNEQFF | TRBJ2-1 | NA | NA | TRBV7-8
TGTGCCAGCAGTTTCCCCCGGGTAGCGGGAGCCCCAGATACGCAGTATTTT | CASSFPRVAGAPDTQYF | TRBJ2-3 | NA | TRBD2 | TRBV27
TGTGCCAGCTCCCCAGGACTAGCGGGAGGTGATACGCAGTATTTT | CASSPGLAGGDTQYF | TRBJ2-3 | NA | TRBD2 | TRBV18
TGTGCTGCGAGCGCAGGGGCTTCTAGCTCCTACGAGCAGTACTTC | CAASAGASSSYEQYF | TRBJ2-7 | NA | NA | TRBV6-1
TGTGCCAGCAGCCCGACCGGGACACCTAATTATGGCTACACCTTC | CASSPTGTPNYGYTF | TRBJ1-2 | NA | NA | TRBV7-3
TGTGCCAGCAGTTATTCGGACTTACCCCACACCTTC | CASSYSDLPHTF | TRBJ1-2 | NA | NA | TRBV6-5
TGTGCCAGCAGGGGCACCGGGACTGCTTACTCCTACGAGCAGTACTTC | CASRGTGTAYSYEQYF | TRBJ2-7 | NA | NA | TRBV2
TGTGCCAGCAGTTTATTTCAGGGTAGTACTAATGAAAAACTGTTTTTT | CASSLFQGSTNEKLFF | TRBJ1-4 | NA | NA | TRBV28
TGTGCCAGCAGTTTTAGGGTTCAGGGCGGAGGCTACACCTTC | CASSFRVQGGGYTF | TRBJ1-2 | NA | NA | TRBV5-4
TGTGCCAGCAGTCTCCAGGACTATGGCTACACCTTC | CASSLQDYGYTF | TRBJ1-2 | NA | NA | TRBV28
TGTGCCAGCAGCTTACTGGACAGGGGGAATTCCTACGAGCAGTACTTC | CASSLLDRGNSYEQYF | TRBJ2-7 | NA | TRBD1 | TRBV7-6
TGCGCCAGCAGCCTAACAGACGCGAACACTGAAGCTTTCTTT | CASSLTDANTEAFF | TRBJ1-1 | once | NA | TRBV4-1
TGTGCCACCAGCAGAGATGCCTCTGGTGGACAGGGGCGTGGCTACACCTTC | CATSRDASGGQGRGYTF | TRBJ1-2 | NA | TRBD1 | TRBV15
TGTGCCAGCAGCCACGGGACTCGAAACACAGATACGCAGTATTTT | CASSHGTRNTDTQYF | TRBJ2-3 | NA | NA | TRBV14
TGCGCCAGCAGCCAGGGACAGGGGGCTGGGGACGAGCAGTACTTC | CASSQGQGAGDEQYF | TRBJ2-7 | few | TRBD1 | TRBV4-1
TGCGCCAGCAGCTTGGGTCCTTCAACTAGCGGGAGTTCCAATGAGCAGTTCTTC | CASSLGPSTSGSSNEQFF | TRBJ2-1 | NA | TRBD2 | TRBV5-1
TGTGCCTACGAGCGGGAGAACACTGAAGCTTTCTTT | CAYERENTEAFF | TRBJ1-1 | NA | NA | TRBV30
TGTGCCAGTAGTATCCCGGGGGGAGAGACCCAGTACTTC | CASSIPGGETQYF | TRBJ2-5 | NA | TRBD2 | TRBV19
TGCGCCAGCAGCTTGGGAGGCGGGGGTGAAAAACTGTTTTTT | CASSLGGGGEKLFF | TRBJ1-4 | NA | NA | TRBV5-1
TGCGCCAGCAGCTCCCAGACTAGCGTCTCCTACGAGCAGTACTTC | CASSSQTSVSYEQYF | TRBJ2-7 | NA | TRBD2 | TRBV5-1
TGTGCCAGCAGCAACGGGGGAACACCTAATGAAAAACTGTTTTTT | CASSNGGTPNEKLFF | TRBJ1-4 | few | NA | TRBV9
TGTGCCTGGAGTCGCCGTGTGACAGGGGCTTCTGGAAACACCATATATTTT | CAWSRRVTGASGNTIYF | TRBJ1-3 | NA | TRBD1 | TRBV30
TGTGCCACCTTGGACAGGGGGCAGAGCACTGAAGCTTTCTTT | CATLDRGQSTEAFF | TRBJ1-1 | once | TRBD1 | TRBV15
TGTGCCAGCAGCGTAAGGGACTCTGGGGCCAACGGCCTGACTTTC | CASSVRDSGANGLTF | TRBJ2-6 | NA | NA | TRBV9
TGTGCCAGCAGCTCAGGGGAGAAAGAGACCCAGTACTTC | CASSSGEKETQYF | TRBJ2-5 | NA | NA | TRBV13
TGCAGCGTTGAAGGGGGCATGACAGGGGCCAGGGAGACCCAGTACTTC | CSVEGGMTGARETQYF | TRBJ2-5 | once | TRBD1 | TRBV29-1
TGTGCCAGCAGCGGACAGCTGAACACTGAAGCTTTCTTT | CASSGQLNTEAFF | TRBJ1-1 | NA | NA | TRBV6-1
TGTGCCAGCACCAACTTAGCGGGCTCCACCAATGAGCAGTTCTTC | CASTNLAGSTNEQFF | TRBJ2-1 | few | TRBD2 | TRBV11-2
TGTGCCAGCAGTCATTTAATGAGGACTGAAGCTTTCTTT | CASSHLMRTEAFF | TRBJ1-1 | NA | NA | TRBV6-1
TGTGCCAGCAGTTTAGGGCCAGGGGGCCGGGACGGGGCATCGAATGAGCAGTTCTTC | CASSLGPGGRDGASNEQFF | TRBJ2-1 | NA | TRBD1 | TRBV27
TGTGCCAGCAGCCAAGATATGGGCCCGGTCTATGGCTACACCTTC | CASSQDMGPVYGYTF | TRBJ1-2 | NA | NA | TRBV14
TGTGCCAGTCGCCTCGACGGGGACTATGGCTACACCTTC | CASRLDGDYGYTF | TRBJ1-2 | NA | NA | TRBV19
TGTGCCAGCAGTTTCCCCGCCGGGACTATTGAGTTCTTC | CASSFPAGTIEFF | TRBJ2-1 | NA | TRBD2 | TRBV28
TGTGCCAGCGCCACCGGGGGGAGTAATTCACCCCTCCACTTT | CASATGGSNSPLHF | TRBJ1-6 | NA | NA | TRBV5-4
TGTGCCAGCGGCAAGAGGACAGGGAACTATGGCTACACCTTC | CASGKRTGNYGYTF | TRBJ1-2 | NA | NA | TRBV21-1
TGTGCCAGCAGCCAAGCTGACACGAACTATGGCTACACCTTC | CASSQADTNYGYTF | TRBJ1-2 | NA | NA | TRBV4-2
TGTGCCAGTGGCACGACAGGGTCCGGCGAGCAGTACTTC | CASGTTGSGEQYF | TRBJ2-7 | NA | TRBD1 | TRBV19
TGTGCCTGGAGTGTAGGGACTAGCGGGGGGGCCTACAATGAGCAGTTCTTC | CAWSVGTSGGAYNEQFF | TRBJ2-1 | NA | TRBD2 | TRBV30
TGTGCCAGCAGCTTAGATTATGGCAGTGAGCAGTTCTTC | CASSLDYGSEQFF | TRBJ2-1 | NA | NA | TRBV11-3
TGTGCCAGCAGCTTGGAGCGGGAGGGCAGGGCAGATACGCAGTATTTT | CASSLEREGRADTQYF | TRBJ2-3 | NA | TRBD2 | TRBV5-4
TGTGCCACCAGCAGGGAGGGTGAGGGAAGGGTAAGAACTTTCTTT | CATSREGEGRVRTFF | TRBJ1-1 | NA | NA | TRBV15
TGCGCCAGCAGCTTCCTCGGAGTAGCGGGAGCGATATACAATGAGCAGTTCTTC | CASSFLGVAGAIYNEQFF | TRBJ2-1 | few | TRBD2 | TRBV5-1
TGTGCCAGCAGTCCCAGATCCGGGGGTATCACAGATACGCAGTATTTT | CASSPRSGGITDTQYF | TRBJ2-3 | NA | NA | TRBV28